The count of the clone carrying this T cell receptor (beta chain) is one. Other DNA sequences in the same sample also yield this CDR3. Method: immunoSEQ multiplex PCR; TCRdb's copy keeps in-frame clones and lacks some. The table lists 150,000 or so clones, around 80% of them singletons. The data belong to a study of blood T cell repertoires in COVID-19. Study at large: T cells, B-cell-depleted T cells, or PBMCs provided the cDNA or gDNA that served as material.

The CDR3 has 13 residues. Germline V lookup: CDR1 LGHDT, CDR2 YNNKEL (reference sequence). Trimming removed 1 base at V and 6 bases at J, with 9 bases between. The J gene is TRBJ1-2, the V gene TRBV3-1 (or the pseudogene TRBV3-2), with D hard to call. Material: peripheral blood. The receptor comes from a human donor with acute or convalescent COVID-19. The donor label of this sample is uncertain. CDR3 sequence: CASSQGPGDGYTF. As DNA, the CDR3 is TGTGCCAGCAGCCAAGGGCCGGGAGATGGCTACACCTTC.